This TCR beta chain is drawn from a study of radiotherapy plus CTLA-4 blockade in lung cancer. Study observations and caveats: Best predicting response, reportedly, were early blood T cell clone dynamics, with interferon-beta. In blood, tumor-derived TCR clones expanded after radiotherapy plus ipilimumab.

TCRdb's table, derived via immunoSEQ multiplex PCR, lists solely in-frame clones and lacks some. The sample lists 70,000 to 100,000 clones; approximately 83% were seen once. Of note for this clone: Its target is not known.

Chemo-refractory metastatic non-small-cell lung cancer patients received focal radiation with ipilimumab CTLA-4 blockade. The receptor comes from a human donor with non-small cell lung cancer who had a partial response to radiotherapy plus ipilimumab. Here the sequenced sample was peripheral blood, taken from a patient treated with radiotherapy plus ipilimumab.

This CDR3 reads CASRPETGQGAAGANVLTF. For the CDR3, the DNA is TGCGCCAGCAGACCGGAAACGGGACAGGGGGCCGCTGGGGCCAACGTCCTGACTTTC. The gene calls are TRBV4-1 and TRBJ2-6; 12 nucleotides line up with TRBD1. J was trimmed by 2 bases and V by 6 bases; bases with no gene match: 11. The germline CDR1 and CDR2 sequences are MGHRA and YSYEKL. The CDR3 loop spans 19 amino acids.